These T cell receptor beta chains were read from a single sample in a study of blood T cells in healthy people across ages. TCRdb called the 5' RACE reads again in MiXCR, with one record for every CDR3 protein. The sample includes about 780,000 distinct CDR3 sequences, about half of them seen just once. The sequenced sample was blood. The receptors shown here come from a man at least 80 years old in good health. Each CDR3 is given with its conserved first and last residue. D genes are given only for firm matches. Clone sizes are given selectively: once, few, many, or a class where the clone is expanded.

d_call: NA; clone_size: NA; j_call: TRBJ2-7; v_call: TRBV2; cdr3_nt: TGTGCCAGCAGCGATAGGACAAGCCTACTTGGGGAGCAGTACTTC; cdr3_aa: CASSDRTSLLGEQYF
d_call: NA; clone_size: NA; j_call: TRBJ2-3; v_call: TRBV20-1; cdr3_nt: TGCAGTGCTGGGGGTGAGGGAGTGACAGATACGCAGTATTTT; cdr3_aa: CSAGGEGVTDTQYF
d_call: NA; clone_size: once; j_call: TRBJ1-4; v_call: TRBV4-1; cdr3_nt: TGCGCCAGCAGCGCCCGAAATGAAAAACTGTTTTTT; cdr3_aa: CASSARNEKLFF
d_call: NA; clone_size: once; j_call: TRBJ2-1; v_call: TRBV27; cdr3_nt: TGTGCCAGCAGCTTGGAACAGGGAGTCTATGAGCAGTTCTTC; cdr3_aa: CASSLEQGVYEQFF
d_call: TRBD2; clone_size: NA; j_call: TRBJ2-1; v_call: TRBV27; cdr3_nt: TGTGCCAGCAGTCTTTTGGCTAGCGGGAGGCACAATGAGCAGTTCTTC; cdr3_aa: CASSLLASGRHNEQFF
d_call: TRBD1; clone_size: NA; j_call: TRBJ2-5; v_call: TRBV15; cdr3_nt: TGTGCCACCAGCACCCTAAGGGACAGGGGGGGCAATGAGCAGTACTTC; cdr3_aa: CATSTLRDRGGNEQYF
d_call: NA; clone_size: few; j_call: TRBJ2-7; v_call: TRBV7-2; cdr3_nt: TGTGCCAGCAGCTTAGGTGGGACTCCACCGGAGCAGTACTTC; cdr3_aa: CASSLGGTPPEQYF
d_call: NA; clone_size: few; j_call: TRBJ1-2; v_call: TRBV2; cdr3_nt: TGTGCCAGCATTCCGCAAGGCTTTACCTACCACACCTTC; cdr3_aa: CASIPQGFTYHTF
d_call: TRBD1; clone_size: few; j_call: TRBJ2-2; v_call: TRBV9; cdr3_nt: TGTGCCAGCAGCACAGGACAGGAGTACACCGGGGAGCTGTTTTTT; cdr3_aa: CASSTGQEYTGELFF
d_call: NA; clone_size: many; j_call: TRBJ1-1; v_call: TRBV28; cdr3_nt: TGTGCCAGCAGTTTTGCTGGGAACACTGAAGCTTTCTTT; cdr3_aa: CASSFAGNTEAFF
d_call: TRBD1; clone_size: NA; j_call: TRBJ1-6; v_call: TRBV28; cdr3_nt: TGTGCCAGCAGTTTGGACGGGACAGTTAATTCACCCCTCCACTTT; cdr3_aa: CASSLDGTVNSPLHF
d_call: TRBD2; clone_size: NA; j_call: TRBJ2-5; v_call: TRBV12-3/TRBV12-4; cdr3_nt: TGTGCCAGCAGTTTATTCCAGCGGGAGCAAGAGACCCAGTACTTC; cdr3_aa: CASSLFQREQETQYF
d_call: TRBD1; clone_size: NA; j_call: TRBJ2-7; v_call: TRBV20-1; cdr3_nt: TGCAGTGCTGAATCGCCGGGACAGGCTTACAATGAGCAGTACTTC; cdr3_aa: CSAESPGQAYNEQYF
d_call: NA; clone_size: NA; j_call: TRBJ1-2; v_call: TRBV14; cdr3_nt: TGTGCCAGCAGCCACGACAGTCCCAGTGGCTACACCTTC; cdr3_aa: CASSHDSPSGYTF
d_call: NA; clone_size: NA; j_call: TRBJ1-4; v_call: TRBV2; cdr3_nt: TGTGCCAGCAGTCGGGACTCTAAACTGTTTTTT; cdr3_aa: CASSRDSKLFF
d_call: TRBD2; clone_size: many; j_call: TRBJ2-1; v_call: TRBV12-3/TRBV12-4; cdr3_nt: TGTGCCAGCAGCAGACTAGCGGGGGCCTACAATGAGCAGTTCTTC; cdr3_aa: CASSRLAGAYNEQFF
d_call: NA; clone_size: NA; j_call: TRBJ2-3; v_call: TRBV9; cdr3_nt: TGTGCCAGCAGCTCACGACAGGTCACAGATACGCAGTATTTT; cdr3_aa: CASSSRQVTDTQYF
d_call: TRBD1; clone_size: NA; j_call: TRBJ1-1; v_call: TRBV20-1; cdr3_nt: TGCAGTGCTAGGGGAGGGACAGGAATGAACACTGAAGCTTTCTTT; cdr3_aa: CSARGGTGMNTEAFF
d_call: TRBD1; clone_size: NA; j_call: TRBJ2-7; v_call: TRBV2; cdr3_nt: TGTGCCAGCAGTGAACGACAGGGTCCGTACGAGCAGTACTTC; cdr3_aa: CASSERQGPYEQYF
d_call: TRBD2; clone_size: once; j_call: TRBJ2-3; v_call: TRBV7-9; cdr3_nt: TGTACCAGCAGCTCCGGACTAGCGGCGCAGTATTTT; cdr3_aa: CTSSSGLAAQYF
d_call: NA; clone_size: NA; j_call: TRBJ1-5; v_call: TRBV2; cdr3_nt: TGTGCCAGCAGTGAAACAGGGATCATCCAGCCCCAGCATTTT; cdr3_aa: CASSETGIIQPQHF
d_call: NA; clone_size: few; j_call: TRBJ2-1; v_call: TRBV7-9; cdr3_nt: TGTGCCAGCAGTCGGGACTTCGCGGAGCAGTTCTTC; cdr3_aa: CASSRDFAEQFF
d_call: NA; clone_size: NA; j_call: TRBJ1-2; v_call: TRBV20-1; cdr3_nt: TGCAGTGCTAGAGTTGAGATAGGGTCTGGCTACACCTTC; cdr3_aa: CSARVEIGSGYTF
d_call: TRBD2; clone_size: NA; j_call: TRBJ2-4; v_call: TRBV28; cdr3_nt: TGTGCCAGCAGTTTGAGGTCTTTCGGGAGGCTGGGTGCGGTCAAAAACATTCAGTACTTC; cdr3_aa: CASSLRSFGRLGAVKNIQYF
d_call: NA; clone_size: NA; j_call: TRBJ2-5; v_call: TRBV6-5; cdr3_nt: TGTGCCAGCAGTTACTCGCGTGGGAGTGGTGAGCAGTACTTC; cdr3_aa: CASSYSRGSGEQYF
d_call: NA; clone_size: many; j_call: TRBJ1-2; v_call: TRBV29-1; cdr3_nt: TGCAGCGTTGACCGTCCTTATTCTAACTATGGCTACACCTTC; cdr3_aa: CSVDRPYSNYGYTF
d_call: NA; clone_size: few; j_call: TRBJ2-2; v_call: TRBV20-1; cdr3_nt: TGCAGTGCTATGAGTGGGGCGAACACCGGGGAGCTGTTTTTT; cdr3_aa: CSAMSGANTGELFF
d_call: NA; clone_size: NA; j_call: TRBJ1-2; v_call: TRBV12-3/TRBV12-4; cdr3_nt: TGTGCCAGCAGTATGGCGGTTGGCGGCTACACCTTC; cdr3_aa: CASSMAVGGYTF
d_call: NA; clone_size: once; j_call: TRBJ2-2; v_call: TRBV4-2; cdr3_nt: TGTGCCAGCAGCCAAATAAGTACGGGAGAACACACCGGGGAGCTGTTTTTT; cdr3_aa: CASSQISTGEHTGELFF
d_call: NA; clone_size: few; j_call: TRBJ2-3; v_call: TRBV18; cdr3_nt: TGTGCCAGCTCACCTTTGGACACCGGCACAGATACGCAGTATTTT; cdr3_aa: CASSPLDTGTDTQYF
d_call: NA; clone_size: NA; j_call: TRBJ2-7; v_call: TRBV2; cdr3_nt: TGTGCCAGCAGTGTTGATCGGAACGAGCAGTACTTC; cdr3_aa: CASSVDRNEQYF
d_call: NA; clone_size: NA; j_call: TRBJ2-5; v_call: TRBV5-1; cdr3_nt: TGCGCCAGCAGCTTGACGCCCTTAAACCAAGAGACCCAGTACTTC; cdr3_aa: CASSLTPLNQETQYF
d_call: TRBD1; clone_size: few; j_call: TRBJ2-7; v_call: TRBV10-1; cdr3_nt: TGCGCCAGTGTAGAAAAGAGGGACAGGGGCTGGGACTCCTACGAGCAGTACTTC; cdr3_aa: CASVEKRDRGWDSYEQYF
d_call: TRBD2; clone_size: NA; j_call: TRBJ2-1; v_call: TRBV20-1; cdr3_nt: TGCAGTGCTGGACTAGCGAATGAGCAGTTCTTC; cdr3_aa: CSAGLANEQFF
d_call: TRBD2; clone_size: NA; j_call: TRBJ2-1; v_call: TRBV3-1; cdr3_nt: TGTGCCAGCAGCCAACCTAGCGGGAGGGGTTACAATGAGCAGTTCTTC; cdr3_aa: CASSQPSGRGYNEQFF
d_call: NA; clone_size: few; j_call: TRBJ2-7; v_call: TRBV27; cdr3_nt: TGTGCCAGCACCGAGAGGGGTTTAGGGACTGCCGGGGGCGAGCAGTACTTC; cdr3_aa: CASTERGLGTAGGEQYF
d_call: TRBD2; clone_size: many; j_call: TRBJ2-3; v_call: TRBV12-3/TRBV12-4; cdr3_nt: TGTGCCAGCAGTTTTGCGGGAGGCCGCCCAGATACGCAGTATTTT; cdr3_aa: CASSFAGGRPDTQYF
d_call: NA; clone_size: few; j_call: TRBJ2-7; v_call: TRBV10-3; cdr3_nt: TGTGCCATCAGTGGGGCGTACGAGCAGTACTTC; cdr3_aa: CAISGAYEQYF
d_call: NA; clone_size: NA; j_call: TRBJ2-3; v_call: TRBV20-1; cdr3_nt: TGCAGTGCGAGGGATTCCGGGAAAGTCACAGATACGCAGTATTTT; cdr3_aa: CSARDSGKVTDTQYF
d_call: NA; clone_size: NA; j_call: TRBJ2-7; v_call: TRBV27; cdr3_nt: TGTGCCAGCGCGGGATCGGGTCTAGCCGAGCAGTACTTC; cdr3_aa: CASAGSGLAEQYF
d_call: TRBD2; clone_size: NA; j_call: TRBJ2-2; v_call: TRBV4-2; cdr3_nt: TGTGCCAGCAGCCATGGACTAGCGGCCAACACCGGGGAGCTGTTTTTT; cdr3_aa: CASSHGLAANTGELFF
d_call: TRBD1; clone_size: few; j_call: TRBJ2-7; v_call: TRBV7-2; cdr3_nt: TGTGCCAGCAGCAGGCGCTCCGGGACAGGGTCCTACGAGCAGTACTTC; cdr3_aa: CASSRRSGTGSYEQYF
d_call: TRBD2; clone_size: few; j_call: TRBJ2-7; v_call: TRBV3-1; cdr3_nt: TGTGCCAGCAGCCCGTCCACCGGGGAGGGTGAGACCTACGAGCAGTACTTC; cdr3_aa: CASSPSTGEGETYEQYF
d_call: NA; clone_size: NA; j_call: TRBJ2-3; v_call: TRBV5-1; cdr3_nt: TGCGCCAGCAGCTTTGGAGAGACAGAGATAGATACGCAGTATTTT; cdr3_aa: CASSFGETEIDTQYF
d_call: TRBD2; clone_size: few; j_call: TRBJ2-3; v_call: TRBV9; cdr3_nt: TGTGCCAGCAGCGCGCAAGGGGGGACTAGCGGGAGGGCCAGGGATACGCAGTATTTT; cdr3_aa: CASSAQGGTSGRARDTQYF
d_call: NA; clone_size: NA; j_call: TRBJ2-7; v_call: TRBV29-1; cdr3_nt: TGCAGCGGCGCCCGGGACAACTACGAGCAGTACTTC; cdr3_aa: CSGARDNYEQYF
d_call: NA; clone_size: few; j_call: TRBJ2-1; v_call: TRBV7-9; cdr3_nt: TGTGCCAGCAGCTCGTTCGATGAGCAGTTCTTC; cdr3_aa: CASSSFDEQFF
d_call: NA; clone_size: many; j_call: TRBJ1-1; v_call: TRBV29-1; cdr3_nt: TGCAGCGTTGCTGGGCAAACTGAAGCTTTCTTT; cdr3_aa: CSVAGQTEAFF
d_call: NA; clone_size: NA; j_call: TRBJ2-7; v_call: TRBV7-6; cdr3_nt: TGTGCCAGCAGCTTAGGATCGGGACCAGGCTCCTACGAGCAGTACTTC; cdr3_aa: CASSLGSGPGSYEQYF
d_call: NA; clone_size: NA; j_call: TRBJ2-1; v_call: TRBV20-1; cdr3_nt: TGCAGTGCTAGGTCGACTGGAGGGGCTTTGGATGAGCAGTTCTTC; cdr3_aa: CSARSTGGALDEQFF
d_call: NA; clone_size: NA; j_call: TRBJ2-7; v_call: TRBV2; cdr3_nt: TGTGCCAGCCGCGACGCCGGCTACGAGCAGTACTTC; cdr3_aa: CASRDAGYEQYF
d_call: NA; clone_size: once; j_call: TRBJ2-3; v_call: TRBV20-1; cdr3_nt: TGCAGTGCTAGAGAGTTGGGACATGTCGGAACAGATACGCAGTATTTT; cdr3_aa: CSARELGHVGTDTQYF
d_call: TRBD1; clone_size: NA; j_call: TRBJ2-7; v_call: TRBV7-2; cdr3_nt: TGTGCCAGCAGCTTATACAGGGGGCGCGAGCAGTACTTC; cdr3_aa: CASSLYRGREQYF
d_call: TRBD2; clone_size: NA; j_call: TRBJ2-3; v_call: TRBV12-3/TRBV12-4; cdr3_nt: TGTGCCAGCAGTGTGGCGGGGGGCGCAGATGTGCAGTATTTT; cdr3_aa: CASSVAGGADVQYF
d_call: NA; clone_size: many; j_call: TRBJ2-4; v_call: TRBV20-1; cdr3_nt: TGCAGTGCGCCGGGTCCTGGAAACATTCAGTACTTC; cdr3_aa: CSAPGPGNIQYF